This TCR beta chain was recovered during a study of T cell clonotyping in hematopoietic cell transplantation. General study results and limits: After transplant, recipient diversity fell while pathologically expanded clonotypes grew through day 180. Graft donor and pretransplant recipient Inverse Simpson Index values predicted broader posttransplant TCR diversity. Few recipient clonotypes overlapped donors; over 97% were de novo at given depth.

About this clone itself: Its specificity is unknown.

Only in-frame clones appear in the TCRdb table, and some are missing; sequencing was by immunoSEQ multiplex PCR. The sample includes 6,500 to 10,000 clones, about 60% of them seen just once. Germline lookup yields CDR1 SGHAT and CDR2 FQNNGV. CDR3 length: 13 amino acids. The V and J ends lost 3 bases and 6 bases, in that order; junction bases with no gene match: 2. The chain is built from TRBV11-2 and TRBJ2-4; 7 positions match TRBD1. The sample in question was peripheral blood mononuclear cells, obtained 100 days after allogeneic stem cell transplant. This clonotype was obtained from a male patient between 55 and 70 years old who had an allogeneic stem cell transplant from an unrelated donor, so the T cells may come from the graft donor. Some clones in this sample may be carry-over from other donors' samples. In DNA, the CDR3 is TGTGCCAGCAGCTTGAACAGGGGAAACATTCAGTACTTC. This translates into CASSLNRGNIQYF.